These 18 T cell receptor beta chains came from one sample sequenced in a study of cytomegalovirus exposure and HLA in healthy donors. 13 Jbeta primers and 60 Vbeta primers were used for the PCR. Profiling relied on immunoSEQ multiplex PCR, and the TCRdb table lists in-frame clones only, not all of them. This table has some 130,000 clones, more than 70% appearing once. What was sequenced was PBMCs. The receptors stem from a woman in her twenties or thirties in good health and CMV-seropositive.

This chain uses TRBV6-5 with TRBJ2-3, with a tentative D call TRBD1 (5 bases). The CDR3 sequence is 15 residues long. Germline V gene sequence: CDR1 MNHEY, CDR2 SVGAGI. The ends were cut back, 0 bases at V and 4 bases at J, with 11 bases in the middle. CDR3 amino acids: CASSYSRWGPDTQYF. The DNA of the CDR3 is TGTGCCAGCAGTTACTCGAGGTGGGGCCCAGATACGCAGTATTTT.

DNA for the CDR3: TGCGCCAGCAGCTTATCAGTAAGGGACAGAGGGACTGAAGCTTTCTTT. This sequence encodes CASSLSVRDRGTEAFF. The gene calls are TRBV5-1 and TRBJ1-1, with 7 bases aligning to TRBD1. Germline lookup yields CDR1 SGHRS and CDR2 YFSETQ. Trimming at V came to 2 bases and at J to 5 bases, leaving 12 bases not matched to a gene. The CDR3 totals 16 residues.

CDR3: CASRPGAGNTIYF. CDR3 coding DNA: TGTGCCAGCAGGCCAGGGGCTGGAAACACCATATATTTT. The chain is built from TRBV2 and TRBJ1-3; maybe TRBD1 (6 bases). Looked up from germline, CDR1 is SNHLY and CDR2 is FYNNEI. V lost 6 bases to trimming and J lost 2 bases, with 8 bases between them. The CDR3 runs 13 residues.

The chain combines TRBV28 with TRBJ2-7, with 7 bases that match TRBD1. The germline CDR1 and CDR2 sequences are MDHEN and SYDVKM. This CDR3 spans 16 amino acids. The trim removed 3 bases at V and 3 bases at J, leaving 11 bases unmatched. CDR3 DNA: TGTGCCAGCAGTTTCAGGGTCCTTACAGGGGACTACGAGCAGTACTTC. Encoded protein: CASSFRVLTGDYEQYF.

The DNA of the CDR3 is TGTGCCAGCAGCTCGGACAGAGATCTCTTTTGGGAGCAGTTCTTC. Translation: CASSSDRDLFWEQFF. The chain employs TRBV5-8 and TRBJ2-1, with D perhaps TRBD1 (6 bases). This CDR3 is 15 amino acids long. The V and J ends lost 3 bases and 10 bases respectively, with 20 bases between them. CDR1 and CDR2 from the germline V gene are SGHTS and YDEGEE. Filled out from reference TRBV5-8 and TRBJ2-1, the complete variable domain reads EAGVTQSPTHLIKTRGQQATLRCSPISGHTSVYWYQQALGLGLQFLLWYDEGEERNRGNFPPRFSGRQFPNYSSELNVNALELEDSALYLCASSSDRDLFWEQFFGPGTRLTVL.

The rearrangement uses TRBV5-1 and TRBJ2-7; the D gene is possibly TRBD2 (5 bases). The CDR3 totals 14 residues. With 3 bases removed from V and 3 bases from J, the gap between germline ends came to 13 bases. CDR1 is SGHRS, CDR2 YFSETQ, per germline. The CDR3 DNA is TGCGCCAGCAGCTCCCTTCCGGGAAGCTACGAGCAGTACTTC. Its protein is CASSSLPGSYEQYF. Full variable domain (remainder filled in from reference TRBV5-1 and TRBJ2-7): KAGVTQTPRYLIKTRGQQVTLSCSPISGHRSVSWYQQTPGQGLQFLFEYFSETQRNKGNFPGRFSGRQFSNSRSEMNVSTLELGDSALYLCASSSLPGSYEQYFGPGTRLTVT.

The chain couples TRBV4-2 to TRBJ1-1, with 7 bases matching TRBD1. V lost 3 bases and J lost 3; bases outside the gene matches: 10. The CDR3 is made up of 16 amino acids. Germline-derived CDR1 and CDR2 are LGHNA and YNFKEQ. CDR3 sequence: CASSHPRVTGDTEAFF. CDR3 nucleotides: TGTGCCAGCAGCCACCCGAGGGTCACAGGGGACACTGAAGCTTTCTTT.

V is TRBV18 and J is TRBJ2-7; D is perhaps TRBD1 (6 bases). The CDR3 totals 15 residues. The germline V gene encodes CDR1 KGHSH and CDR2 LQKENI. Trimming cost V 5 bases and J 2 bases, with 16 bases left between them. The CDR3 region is CASSVNRVSTYEQYF. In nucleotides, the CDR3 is TGTGCCAGCTCAGTCAACAGGGTTAGCACCTACGAGCAGTACTTC.

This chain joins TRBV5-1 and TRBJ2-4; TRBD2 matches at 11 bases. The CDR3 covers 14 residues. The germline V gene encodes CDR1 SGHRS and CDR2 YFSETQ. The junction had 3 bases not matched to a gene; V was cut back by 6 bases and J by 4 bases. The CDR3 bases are TGCGCCAGCACTAGCGGGGGGCCGAAAAACATTCAGTACTTC. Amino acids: CASTSGGPKNIQYF.

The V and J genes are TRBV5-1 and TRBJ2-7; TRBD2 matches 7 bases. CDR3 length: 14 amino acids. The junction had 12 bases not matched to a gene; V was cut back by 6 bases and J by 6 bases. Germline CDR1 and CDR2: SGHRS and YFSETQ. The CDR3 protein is CASNPPGGGVEQYF. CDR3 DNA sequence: TGCGCCAGCAACCCCCCCGGGGGAGGGGTCGAGCAGTACTTC.

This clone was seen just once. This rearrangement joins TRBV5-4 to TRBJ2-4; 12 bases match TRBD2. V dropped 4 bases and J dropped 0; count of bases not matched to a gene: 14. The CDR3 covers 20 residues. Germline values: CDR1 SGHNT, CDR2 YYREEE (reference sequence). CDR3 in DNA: TGTGCCAGCAGCCCAACCGAGACTAGCGGGGGCCCTTTAGCCAAAAACATTCAGTACTTC. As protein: CASSPTETSGGPLAKNIQYF.

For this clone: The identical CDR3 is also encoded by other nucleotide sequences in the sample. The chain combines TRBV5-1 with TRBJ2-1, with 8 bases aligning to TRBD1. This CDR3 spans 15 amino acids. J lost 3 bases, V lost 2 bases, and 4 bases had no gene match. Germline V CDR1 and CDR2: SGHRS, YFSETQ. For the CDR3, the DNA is TGCGCCAGCAGCTTAGGAGGACAGGGCTACAATGAGCAGTTCTTC. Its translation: CASSLGGQGYNEQFF.

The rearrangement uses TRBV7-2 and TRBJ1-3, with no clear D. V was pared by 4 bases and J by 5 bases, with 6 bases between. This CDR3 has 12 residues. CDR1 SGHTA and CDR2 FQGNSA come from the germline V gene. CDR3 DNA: TGTGCCAGCAGCTACCACAGAAACACCATATATTTT. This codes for CASSYHRNTIYF.

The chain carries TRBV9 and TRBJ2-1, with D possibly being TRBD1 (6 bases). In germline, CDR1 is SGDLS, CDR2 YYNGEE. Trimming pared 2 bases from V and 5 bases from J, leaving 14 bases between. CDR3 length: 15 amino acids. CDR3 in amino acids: CASSVARGYNNEQFF. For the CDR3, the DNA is TGTGCCAGCAGCGTCGCTAGGGGGTATAACAATGAGCAGTTCTTC.

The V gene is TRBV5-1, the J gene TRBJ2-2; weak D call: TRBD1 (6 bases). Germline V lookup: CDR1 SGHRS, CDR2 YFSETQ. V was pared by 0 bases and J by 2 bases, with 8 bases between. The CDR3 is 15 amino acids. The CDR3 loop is CASSLGGTNTGELFF. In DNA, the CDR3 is TGCGCCAGCAGCTTGGGGGGGACAAACACCGGGGAGCTGTTTTTT.

The CDR3 region has the DNA TGCGCCAGCAGCTTCTCCCTAGCGGGGGCCGGAGAGACCCAGTACTTC. It translates to CASSFSLAGAGETQYF. V is TRBV5-1 and J is TRBJ2-5, with 10 bases matching TRBD2. The V and J ends lost 2 bases and 4 bases, in that order; junction bases with no gene match: 8. CDR3 length: 16 amino acids. The germline V gene encodes CDR1 SGHRS and CDR2 YFSETQ.

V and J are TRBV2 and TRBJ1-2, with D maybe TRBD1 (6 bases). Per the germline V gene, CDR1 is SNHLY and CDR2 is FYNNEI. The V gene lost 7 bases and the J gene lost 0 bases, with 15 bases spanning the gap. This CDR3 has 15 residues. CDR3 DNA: TGTGCCAGCAACCAGGACAGAGCCTCTAACTATGGCTACACCTTC. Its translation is CASNQDRASNYGYTF.

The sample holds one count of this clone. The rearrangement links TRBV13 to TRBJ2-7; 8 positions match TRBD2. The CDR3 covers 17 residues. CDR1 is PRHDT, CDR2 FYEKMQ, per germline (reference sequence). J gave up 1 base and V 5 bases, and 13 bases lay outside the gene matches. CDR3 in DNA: TGTGCCAGCAGCCCCTCCTACAGCGGCGGGGGGTCCTACGAGCAGTACTTC. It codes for CASSPSYSGGGSYEQYF.